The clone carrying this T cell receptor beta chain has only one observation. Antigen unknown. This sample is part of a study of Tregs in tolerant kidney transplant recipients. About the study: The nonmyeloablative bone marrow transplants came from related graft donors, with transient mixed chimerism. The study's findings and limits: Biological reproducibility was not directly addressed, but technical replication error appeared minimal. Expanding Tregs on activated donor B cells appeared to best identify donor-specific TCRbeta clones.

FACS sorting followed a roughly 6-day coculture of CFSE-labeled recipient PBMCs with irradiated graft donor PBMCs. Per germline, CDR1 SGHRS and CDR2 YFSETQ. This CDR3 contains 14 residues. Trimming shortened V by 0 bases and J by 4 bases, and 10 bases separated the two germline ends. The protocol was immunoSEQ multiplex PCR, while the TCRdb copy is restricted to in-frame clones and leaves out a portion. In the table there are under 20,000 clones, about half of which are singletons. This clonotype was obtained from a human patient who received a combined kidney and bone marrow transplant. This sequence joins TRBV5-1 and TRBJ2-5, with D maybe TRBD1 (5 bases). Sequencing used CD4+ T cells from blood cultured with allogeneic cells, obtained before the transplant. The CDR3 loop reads CASSLEQVGETQYF. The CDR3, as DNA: TGCGCCAGCAGCTTGGAACAGGTCGGAGAGACCCAGTACTTC.